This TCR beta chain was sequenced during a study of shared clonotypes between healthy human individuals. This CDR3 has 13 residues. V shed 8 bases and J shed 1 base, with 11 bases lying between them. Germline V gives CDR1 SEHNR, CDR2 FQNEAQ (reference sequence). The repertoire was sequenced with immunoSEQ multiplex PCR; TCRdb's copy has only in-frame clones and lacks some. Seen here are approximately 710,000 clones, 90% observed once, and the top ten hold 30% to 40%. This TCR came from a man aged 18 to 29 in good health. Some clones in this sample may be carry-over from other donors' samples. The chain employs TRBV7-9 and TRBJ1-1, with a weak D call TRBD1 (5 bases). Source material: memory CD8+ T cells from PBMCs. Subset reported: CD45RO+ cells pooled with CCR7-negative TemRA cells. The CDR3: CASGDRQNTEAFF. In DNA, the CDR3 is TGTGCCAGCGGTGACAGACAGAACACTGAAGCTTTCTTT.